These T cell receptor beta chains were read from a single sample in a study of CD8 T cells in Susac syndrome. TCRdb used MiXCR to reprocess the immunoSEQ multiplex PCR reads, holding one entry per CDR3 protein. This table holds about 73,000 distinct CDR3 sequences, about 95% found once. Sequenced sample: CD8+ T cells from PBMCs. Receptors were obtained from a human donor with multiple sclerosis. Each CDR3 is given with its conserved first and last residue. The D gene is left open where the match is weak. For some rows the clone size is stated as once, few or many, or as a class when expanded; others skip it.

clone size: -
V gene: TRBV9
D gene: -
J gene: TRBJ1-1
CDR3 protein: CASSPRWAEAFF
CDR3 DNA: TGTGCCAGCAGCCCCCGGTGGGCTGAAGCTTTCTTT

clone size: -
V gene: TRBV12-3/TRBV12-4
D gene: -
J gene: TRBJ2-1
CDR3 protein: CASKWDAGYNEQFF
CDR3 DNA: TGTGCCAGCAAGTGGGACGCAGGGTACAATGAGCAGTTCTTC

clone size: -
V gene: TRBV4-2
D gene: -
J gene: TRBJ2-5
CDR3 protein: CASSQDPGPQETQYF
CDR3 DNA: TGTGCCAGCAGCCAAGACCCCGGACCCCAAGAGACCCAGTACTTC

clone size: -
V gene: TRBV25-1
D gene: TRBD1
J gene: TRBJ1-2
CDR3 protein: CASSWRVQGSLYGYTF
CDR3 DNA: TGTGCCAGCAGCTGGCGAGTACAGGGGTCCCTTTATGGCTACACCTTC

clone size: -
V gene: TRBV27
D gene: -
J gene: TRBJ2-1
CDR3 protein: CASSFSAGNNEQFF
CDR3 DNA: TGTGCCAGCAGTTTTTCGGCTGGGAACAATGAGCAGTTCTTC

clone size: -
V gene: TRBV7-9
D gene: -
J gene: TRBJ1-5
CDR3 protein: CASSSGNGNQPQHF
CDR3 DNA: TGTGCCAGCAGCTCAGGGAACGGGAATCAGCCCCAGCATTTT

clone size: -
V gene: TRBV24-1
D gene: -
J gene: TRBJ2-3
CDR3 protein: CATEPSHGGRSDTQYF
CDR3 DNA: TGTGCCACCGAACCCTCTCACGGGGGCCGATCAGATACGCAGTATTTT

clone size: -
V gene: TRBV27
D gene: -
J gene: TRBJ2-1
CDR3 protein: CASSPRSSSYNEQFF
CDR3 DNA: TGTGCCAGCAGCCCTCGCTCGAGCTCCTACAATGAGCAGTTCTTC

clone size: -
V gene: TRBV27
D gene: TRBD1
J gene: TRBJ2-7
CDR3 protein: CASSSIMTGIDEQYF
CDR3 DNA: TGTGCCAGCAGTTCCATAATGACAGGGATCGACGAGCAGTACTTC

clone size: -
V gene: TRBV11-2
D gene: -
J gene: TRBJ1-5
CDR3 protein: CASSLDFAPGGDLTNQPQHF
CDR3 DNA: TGTGCCAGCAGCTTAGATTTTGCCCCGGGAGGGGACCTAACAAATCAGCCCCAGCATTTT

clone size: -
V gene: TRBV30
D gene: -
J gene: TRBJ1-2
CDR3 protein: CAWGDGLRQGYTF
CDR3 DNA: TGTGCCTGGGGCGACGGTCTCAGGCAGGGCTACACCTTC

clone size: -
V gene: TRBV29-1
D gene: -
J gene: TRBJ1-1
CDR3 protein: CSVEGGLATEAFF
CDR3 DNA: TGCAGCGTTGAAGGGGGCCTGGCCACTGAAGCTTTCTTT

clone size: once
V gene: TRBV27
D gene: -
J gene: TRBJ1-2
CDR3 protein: CASSLSSGGAFYGYTF
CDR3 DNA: TGTGCCAGCAGTTTATCATCCGGCGGGGCCTTCTATGGCTACACCTTC

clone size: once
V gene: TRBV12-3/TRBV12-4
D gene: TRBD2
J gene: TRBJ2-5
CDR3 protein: CASSGRTSGVTGETQYF
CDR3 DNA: TGTGCCAGCAGTGGTAGGACTAGCGGGGTAACAGGAGAGACCCAGTACTTC